A few counts support the clone carrying this T cell receptor (beta chain). After isolation, RNA underwent reverse transcription to generate cDNA as the sequencing template. Only in-frame clones appear in the TCRdb table, and some are missing; sequencing was by immunoSEQ multiplex PCR. Here the sample spans roughly 150,000 clones, about 50% being singletons. This entry is derived from a study of CD8+ T cells in alopecia areata. The V end was cut by 3 bases, the J end by 1 base, with 12 bases between. This CDR3 contains 15 residues. Germline CDR1 MDHEN, CDR2 SYDVKM. This sequence was found in a human donor with alopecia areata. The J gene is TRBJ1-1, the V gene TRBV28; possibly TRBD1 for D (5 bases). Sequences were derived from CD8+ T cells sorted from blood, sampled at week 0. CDR3 bases: TGTGCCAGCAGTTTTCGCTCCGGGGGGAACACTGAAGCTTTCTTT. It is translated as CASSFRSGGNTEAFF.